This TCR beta chain appears in the sequencing data of a study of blood T cell repertoires in COVID-19. V lost 2 bases to trimming and J lost 1 base, with 12 bases between them. CDR1 and CDR2 (germline): GTSNPN, SVGIG (reference sequence). This CDR3 has 15 residues. Repertoires were generated with immunoSEQ multiplex PCR, while TCRdb's copy carries only in-frame clones and drops some. In the table there are around 150,000 clones, 75% to 90% of which are singletons. This sequence originates from a woman aged 60-75 years who had recovered from COVID-19. The sample comprised PBMCs or T cells enriched from blood (not recorded which). This chain joins TRBV30 and TRBJ1-5; D ambiguous. The CDR3 nucleotides read TGTGCCTGGAGTTTTCAGGTAAACAGCAATCAGCCCCAGCATTTT. Its protein is CAWSFQVNSNQPQHF.